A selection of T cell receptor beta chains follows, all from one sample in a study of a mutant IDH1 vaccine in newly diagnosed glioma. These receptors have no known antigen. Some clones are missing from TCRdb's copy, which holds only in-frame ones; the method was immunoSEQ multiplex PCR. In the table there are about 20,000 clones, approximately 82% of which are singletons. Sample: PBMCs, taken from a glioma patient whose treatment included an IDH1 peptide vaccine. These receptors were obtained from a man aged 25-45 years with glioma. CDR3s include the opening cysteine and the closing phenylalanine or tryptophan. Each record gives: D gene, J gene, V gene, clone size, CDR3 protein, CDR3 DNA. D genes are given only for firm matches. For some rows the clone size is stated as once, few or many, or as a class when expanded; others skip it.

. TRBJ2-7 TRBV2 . CASRDTTYEQYF TGTGCCAGCAGGGACACTACCTACGAGCAGTACTTC
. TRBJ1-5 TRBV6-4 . CASSVRAGAHQPQHF TGTGCCAGCAGTGTCCGGGCAGGGGCCCATCAGCCCCAGCATTTT
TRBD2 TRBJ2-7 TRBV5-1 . CASSGGLATYEQYF TGCGCCAGCAGCGGCGGACTAGCAACCTACGAGCAGTACTTC
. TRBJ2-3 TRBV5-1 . CASSTLGSTDTQYF TGCGCCAGCAGCACCCTCGGTAGCACAGATACGCAGTATTTT
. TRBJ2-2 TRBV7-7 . CASSLVAHTGELFF TGTGCCAGCAGCTTAGTAGCGCACACCGGGGAGCTGTTTTTT
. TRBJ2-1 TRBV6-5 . CASSGPWSSYNEQFF TGTGCCAGCAGTGGGCCCTGGAGCTCCTACAATGAGCAGTTCTTC
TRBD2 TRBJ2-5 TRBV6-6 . CASSPLGGDYRETQYF TGTGCCAGCAGTCCCTTGGGCGGGGACTACCGGGAGACCCAGTACTTC
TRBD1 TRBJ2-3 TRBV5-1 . CASSSGTGKRDTQYF TGCGCCAGCAGCTCGGGGACAGGGAAAAGAGATACGCAGTATTTT
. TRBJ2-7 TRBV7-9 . CASSPRDPPSYEQYF TGTGCCAGCAGCCCCCGGGACCCTCCCTCCTACGAGCAGTACTTC
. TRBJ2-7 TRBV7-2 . CASSRTTPYEQYF TGTGCCAGCAGCCGGACTACCCCCTACGAGCAGTACTTC
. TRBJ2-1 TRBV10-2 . CASSASGRGNEQFF TGCGCCAGCAGTGCCAGCGGGCGTGGAAATGAGCAGTTCTTC
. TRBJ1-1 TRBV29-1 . CSVDGAGENTEAFF TGCAGCGTTGATGGCGCGGGGGAGAACACTGAAGCTTTCTTT
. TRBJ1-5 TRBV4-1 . CASSQDKQGWPQHF TGCGCCAGCAGCCAGGACAAACAGGGATGGCCCCAGCATTTT
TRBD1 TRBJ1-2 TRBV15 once CATSARTGGNYGYTF TGTGCCACCAGCGCAAGGACAGGGGGAAACTATGGCTACACCTTC
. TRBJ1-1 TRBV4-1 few CASSQVNGGEAFF TGCGCCAGCAGCCAAGTTAACGGGGGTGAAGCTTTCTTT
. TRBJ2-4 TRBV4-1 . CASSQDGRGGGVQYF TGCGCCAGCAGCCAAGATGGGCGGGGCGGGGGCGTTCAGTACTTC
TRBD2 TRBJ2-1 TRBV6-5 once CASSYGSGTYNEQFF TGTGCCAGCAGTTACGGTAGCGGGACTTACAATGAGCAGTTCTTC
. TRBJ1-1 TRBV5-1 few CASSAGHGTNTEAFF TGCGCCAGCAGCGCAGGACACGGGACAAACACTGAAGCTTTCTTT